These T cell receptor beta chains were read from a single sample in a study of regulatory T cells in long-lasting Graves disease. MiXCR, applied by TCRdb to the multiplex PCR reads, yields one record per CDR3 protein. Among around 420,000 distinct CDR3 sequences, roughly 15% were seen once, and the ten largest hold about 24%. Here the sequenced sample was peripheral blood mononuclear cells (PBMCs), taken at new diagnosis, from a patient treated with antithyroid drugs. All receptors come from a female donor with Graves disease. Both conserved end residues are part of each CDR3. The D gene is left open where the match is weak. Clone size appears in some rows only: once, few, many, or a class for an expanded clone.

V	size	D	J	DNA	CDR3
TRBV20-1	-	TRBD2	TRBJ2-1	TGCAGTGCCACCGGGACTAGCGGAGGGTCCTACAATGAGCAGTTCTTC	CSATGTSGGSYNEQFF
TRBV12-3/TRBV12-4	many	TRBD1	TRBJ1-2	TGTGCCAGCAGAGCAGGGGGCTGGGGCTATGGCTACACCTTC	CASRAGGWGYGYTF
TRBV9	-	-	TRBJ2-7	TGTGCCAGCAGCGTAGGACGGGCATCCTACGAGCAGTACTTC	CASSVGRASYEQYF
TRBV27	few	TRBD2	TRBJ2-2	TGTGCCAGCAGTCTAGGACTAGCCCGGGAGCTGTTTTTT	CASSLGLARELFF
TRBV7-9	few	-	TRBJ2-1	TGTGCCAGCAGCGAAAGTGGGGGGTTCCCCTACAATGAGCAGTTCTTC	CASSESGGFPYNEQFF
TRBV19	few	-	TRBJ2-7	TGTGCCAGTAGTCCGGACCTCCCGCCTGGGGGGGAGCAGTACTTC	CASSPDLPPGGEQYF
TRBV6-5	many	-	TRBJ1-3	TGTGCCAGCAGTTACGCCGCTCCCGGGAACACCATATATTTT	CASSYAAPGNTIYF
TRBV20-1	many	TRBD2	TRBJ2-7	TGCAGTGCTAAAGGGCTAGCGGGGAGCTACGAGCAGTACTTC	CSAKGLAGSYEQYF
TRBV11-1	-	-	TRBJ1-1	TGTGCCAGCAGCTCCCCAGAGAAGCGTGAAGCTTTCTTT	CASSSPEKREAFF
TRBV4-1	few	-	TRBJ1-5	TGCGCCAGCAGCCAAGTATCAGTCAATCAGCCCCAGCATTTT	CASSQVSVNQPQHF
TRBV7-2	-	TRBD1	TRBJ2-3	TGTGCCAGCAGCATGGGGACAGGGGGAAGCACAGATACGCAGTATTTT	CASSMGTGGSTDTQYF
TRBV12-3/TRBV12-4	many	-	TRBJ1-2	TGTGCCAGCAGTCCCAGGGCAGGCCTTAACTATGGCTACACCTTC	CASSPRAGLNYGYTF
TRBV7-9	-	TRBD2	TRBJ2-3	TGTGCCAGCAGCTTAGAGCGGGGGGTCACAGATACGCAGTATTTT	CASSLERGVTDTQYF
TRBV9	few	TRBD2	TRBJ2-1	TGTGCCAGCAGCGTAGGGGCGGGAGCGCGACACAATGAGCAGTTCTTC	CASSVGAGARHNEQFF
TRBV19	-	-	TRBJ1-2	TGTGCCAGTAAAAGGACTAACTATGGCTACACCTTC	CASKRTNYGYTF
TRBV24-1	many	-	TRBJ1-5	TGTGCCACCAGTGATTTCTCCCATCAGCCCCAGCATTTT	CATSDFSHQPQHF
TRBV9	-	TRBD1	TRBJ2-1	TGTGCCAGCAGCTCCCGGACAGGGACATTATTAAATGAGCAGTTCTTC	CASSSRTGTLLNEQFF
TRBV9	many	-	TRBJ1-1	TGTGCCAGCAGCGTAGTGACAGCAAACACTGAAGCTTTCTTT	CASSVVTANTEAFF
TRBV5-6	many	-	TRBJ1-5	TGTGCCAGCAGCTTGTTCCCAGGGACGAGCAATCAGCCCCAGCATTTT	CASSLFPGTSNQPQHF
TRBV24-1	many	TRBD1	TRBJ2-5	TGTGCCACCAGTGACCGGACAGGGGGAGAGACCCAGTACTTC	CATSDRTGGETQYF
TRBV20-1	many	-	TRBJ2-3	TGCAGTGCTAGGATGTCACAGGGAGGGGATACGCAGTATTTT	CSARMSQGGDTQYF
TRBV20-1	-	-	TRBJ1-1	TGCAGTGCTACATCCCCACGAAAAGTGACTGAAGCTTTCTTT	CSATSPRKVTEAFF
TRBV7-3	many	-	TRBJ2-1	TGTGCCAGCAGCTTAGTCGGATCAGGGCGTTACAATGAGCAGTTCTTC	CASSLVGSGRYNEQFF
TRBV7-9	many	-	TRBJ2-5	TGTGCCAGCAGCTTAGCGCAGGGCGAGGGAGAGACCCAGTACTTC	CASSLAQGEGETQYF
TRBV7-2	-	-	TRBJ2-5	TGTGCCAGCAGCCGGCATTGGGAGACCCAGTACTTC	CASSRHWETQYF
TRBV7-2	-	TRBD2	TRBJ2-1	TGTGCCAGCAGCTTAGGGACTAGCGGGGTTAATGAGCAGTTCTTC	CASSLGTSGVNEQFF
TRBV20-1	few	TRBD2	TRBJ2-3	TGCAGTGCTAGAACTTTCGAGGTACTAGCGGAACCAGGGCAGTATTTT	CSARTFEVLAEPGQYF
TRBV4-3	many	TRBD1	TRBJ1-2	TGCGCCAGCAGCCAAGATCAGACAGGGGCCTTCTATGGCTACACCTTC	CASSQDQTGAFYGYTF
TRBV25-1	-	TRBD2	TRBJ2-3	TGTGCCAGCAGTGCCTGGGGTTCGGGAGCGGGGGCGGCAGATACGCAGTATTTT	CASSAWGSGAGAADTQYF